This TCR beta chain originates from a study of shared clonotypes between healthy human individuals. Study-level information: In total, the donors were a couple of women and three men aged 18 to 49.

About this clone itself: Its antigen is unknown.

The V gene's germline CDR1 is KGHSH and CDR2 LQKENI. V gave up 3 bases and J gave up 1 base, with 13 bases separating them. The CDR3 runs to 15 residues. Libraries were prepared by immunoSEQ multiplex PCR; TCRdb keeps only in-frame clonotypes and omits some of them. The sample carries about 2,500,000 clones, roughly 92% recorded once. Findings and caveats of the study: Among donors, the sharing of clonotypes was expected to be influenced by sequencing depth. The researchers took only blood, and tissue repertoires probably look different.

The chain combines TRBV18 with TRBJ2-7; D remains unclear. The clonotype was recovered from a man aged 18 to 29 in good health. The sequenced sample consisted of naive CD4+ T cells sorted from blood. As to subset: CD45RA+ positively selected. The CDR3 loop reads CASSPYSVHSYEQYF. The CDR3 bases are TGTGCCAGCTCACCCTACTCCGTTCATTCCTACGAGCAGTACTTC.